This T cell receptor (beta chain) was sequenced for a study of shared clonotypes between healthy human individuals (dated by TCRdb to 2020 to 2022). For the wider study: The cohort included three men and two women between 18 and 49 years of age. Per donor, three plates each were used for CD4 naive and CD4 memory, two for CD8 naive, and one for CD8 memory. The study deeply sequenced blood TCR repertoires of five healthy adults to estimate repertoire size and the extent of clonotype sharing between individuals. Different laboratories and diverse techniques were used to prepare libraries and sequence TCR repertoires, to increase sequencing depth and limit assay-specific biases. Between about 0.85 and 8.9 billion PBMCs per donor were obtained by leukapheresis. Broad study findings and their caveats: Higher generation probabilities were observed for clonotypes shared by all four sorted-subset donors than for non-shared clonotypes. When a handful of donors were compared, the shared fraction of clonotypes was about 5.5% for naive CD4, more than 3% for naive CD8, roughly 2.3% for memory CD4, and 0.35% to 0.4% for memory CD8. Because the study included a small number of donors, the genetic and exposure-history diversity represented was limited. Sampling was limited to blood, and TCR repertoires in tissue likely differ from TCR repertoires in blood. Rarefaction of sorted-subset datasets indicated incomplete sequencing despite the large sequencing depth. Naive subsets generally had larger estimated clonotype richness than memory subsets. Based on pairwise subsampling, the degree of clonotype sharing among donors was expected to be affected by sequencing depth.

TCR CDR3 regions were amplified from genomic DNA by multiplex PCR using the deep immunoSEQ assay. For each cell subset, the extracted genomic DNA was distributed evenly across all wells of several immunoSEQ 96-well plates, and each plate served as one replicate. For sorted subsets, each replicate PCR was loaded with approximately 0.2 ug genomic DNA, equivalent to approximately 27,000 T cell genomes. Purified libraries were measured with a Qubit 3.0 fluorometer, size-checked on a Bioanalyzer 2100, and measured again with the KAPA Library Quantification kit. Each immunoSEQ 96-well plate was sequenced on its own single-read 150-cycle Illumina NextSeq 550 flow cell. Turning to the authors' computational methods: The immunoSEQ output contained only junctional sequences without quality scores, so filtering could not match that applied to full-length reads. To assign V/J genes and CDR3, sequences were annotated using PyIR, a Python wrapper for IgBLAST v1.9, with IMGT germline references. Reads were removed for weak V/J assignments (E-value above 1e-6), missing CDR3, stop codons, out-of-frame junctions, or ambiguous translated residues. V3J clonotypes were defined as sequences sharing an identical inferred V gene, J gene, and CDR3 amino acid sequence. To compute the percentage overlap between repertoires, the number of shared unique clonotypes was divided by the size of the smaller repertoire. Three approaches were used to assess repertoire richness: RTK rarefaction, the Chao1 estimator, and Recon v2.1 estimates of unobserved clonotypes. Generation probabilities for all TCRbeta clonotypes obtained by the gDNA method from a handful of donors were computed using OLGA. Drawn from immuneACCESS, this table holds only the in-frame rearrangements with V and J called that TCRdb kept. Clones are partly lost; checked studies trace under half to an unresolved V gene and leave the rest unexplained. Clone size and the V and J calls come from that table; the DNA yielded D and trimming. Here the sample has 800,000 to 1,200,000 clones; around three quarters occur a single time. Clones ranked in the top ten supply 0.4% to 0.55% of the sample.

CDR1 and CDR2, per the germline V gene, are SGDLS and YYNGEE. From cysteine to phenylalanine, the CDR3 is 15 amino acids long. Here the CDR3 DNA is all that survives: 45 bases in frame from base 1. The V end gives up 0 bases and the J end 4 bases, leaving 3 bases in the junction not matched to a gene. The donors were healthy, HIV-negative adults who had no recently reported acute infections or vaccinations. Only Caucasian adults living in Nashville, Tennessee, USA were represented among the donors. CD4+ T cells were enriched by magnetic negative selection, after which naive cells were positively selected on CD45RA and the negative fraction was taken as the memory subset. Blood was obtained by leukapheresis, after which PBMCs were separated by Ficoll-Histopaque density gradient centrifugation and cryopreserved in liquid nitrogen vapor phase. Analytical flow cytometry was used to check the purity and quantity of each magnetically sorted T cell population. Genomic DNA was isolated from each sorted fraction and quantified by UV absorbance on a Nanodrop 2000c.

Turning to this clone: The antigen it binds to is not known. Base qualities are not provided; no much larger clone lies one nucleotide away.

This sequence uses TRBV9 and TRBJ2-2, and 7 junction bases match TRBD2. Input material: memory CD4+ T cells from PBMCs. Explained via the paper, the cell subset or site label denotes: CD45RA-negative fraction. The receptor was derived from a man between 18 and 35 years old in good health. Some clones in this sample may be carry-over from other donors' samples. The CDR3 region: CASSVVPSGTGELFF. Here is the DNA: TGTGCCAGCAGCGTAGTTCCTAGCGGCACCGGGGAGCTGTTTTTT.